The 28 T cell receptor beta chains presented below share a single source sample, sequenced in a study of PD-L1 blockade in urothelial cancer. Measured with immunoSEQ multiplex PCR; TCRdb has only the in-frame clones, and not every one. This table has 100,000 or so clones, approximately 90% appearing once. Material: PBMCs, obtained around atezolizumab (anti-PD-L1) treatment. All receptors derive from a woman aged 80 or older with urothelial cancer.

The chain couples TRBV2 to TRBJ2-5, with TRBD1 identical over 10 bases. From germline, CDR1 is SNHLY and CDR2 FYNNEI. Unmatched junction bases numbered 6, after V lost 3 bases and J lost 5 bases. This CDR3 is built from 15 residues. The CDR3 bases are TGTGCCAGCAGTGAGACAGGGGGCCTCGGTGAGACCCAGTACTTC. It is translated as CASSETGGLGETQYF.

This clone was recorded only once. The CDR3 region is CASSLFGLGAQGDGGYTF. In nucleotides, the CDR3 is TGTGCCAGCAGCCTTTTTGGGCTTGGAGCTCAGGGGGACGGGGGCTACACCTTC. The rearrangement uses TRBV7-3 and TRBJ1-2; TRBD1 matches at 7 bases. Per germline, CDR1 SGHTA and CDR2 FQGTGA. The CDR3 runs to 18 residues. Unmatched junction bases numbered 23, after V lost 5 bases and J lost 8 bases.

The CDR3 region has the DNA TGTGCCAGCAGCTCCCCACCGGTATTAGCGGGGGAATACGAGCAGTACTTC. This gives the protein CASSSPPVLAGEYEQYF. The chain combines TRBV7-8 with TRBJ2-7, with TRBD2 matching over 9 bases. Germline V CDR1 and CDR2: SGHVS, FQNEAQ. The V segment lost 4 bases and the J segment 4 bases; nucleotides outside the gene matches: 14. This CDR3 region has 17 residues.

V usage is TRBV6-1 and J usage is TRBJ1-5, with no clear D. Trimming pared 6 bases from V and 0 bases from J, leaving 12 bases between. Looked up from germline, CDR1 is MNHNS and CDR2 is SASEGT. The CDR3 has 15 residues. CDR3 DNA sequence: TGTGCCAGCAGCCAAGAAACTTTTAGCAATCAGCCCCAGCATTTT. Translation: CASSQETFSNQPQHF.

The CDR3 bases are TGTGCCAGTGCCGGGACAGGGGGTGGGCAGCCCCAGCATTTT. This translates into CASAGTGGGQPQHF. This chain connects TRBV19 to TRBJ1-5; TRBD1 aligns across 11 bases. Per the germline V gene, CDR1 is LNHDA and CDR2 is SQIVND (reference sequence). The V and J ends lost 8 bases and 7 bases, in that order; junction bases with no gene match: 7. The CDR3 totals 14 residues.

J is TRBJ2-7 and V is TRBV10-2, with TRBD1 identical over 10 bases. From germline, CDR1 is WSHSY and CDR2 SAAADI. The V segment lost 1 base and the J segment 5 bases; nucleotides outside the gene matches: 8. This CDR3 region has 16 residues. CDR3 region: CASSEWGTGVDHEQYF. The CDR3, as DNA: TGCGCCAGCAGTGAGTGGGGGACAGGGGTCGACCACGAGCAGTACTTC.

This chain links TRBV6-6 with TRBJ1-4; no clear D gene. CDR3 length: 15 residues. V lost 0 bases and J 4 bases, leaving 9 bases between the germline ends. The germline gives CDR1 MNHNY, CDR2 SVGAGI (reference sequence). The CDR3 bases are TGTGCCAGCAGTTACTCGAATGAGTTTAATGAAAAACTGTTTTTT. This translates into CASSYSNEFNEKLFF.

CDR3 amino acids: CASSLVGQGGTEAFF. The CDR3 DNA is TGTGCCAGCAGCTTGGTTGGGCAGGGCGGCACTGAAGCTTTCTTT. The chain combines TRBV5-5 with TRBJ1-1; TRBD1 is a possible D gene (5 bases). V lost 0 bases and J 4 bases, leaving 13 bases between the germline ends. CDR1 is SGHKS, CDR2 YYEKEE, per germline (reference sequence). The CDR3 extends over 15 amino acids.

The V call is TRBV5-1, the J call TRBJ2-1; tentative D call: TRBD2 (6 bases). This CDR3 is built from 14 residues. V was shortened by 5 bases and J by 8 bases, with 17 bases between the two germline ends. Germline CDR1 is SGHRS and CDR2 is YFSETQ. The chain's CDR3 is CASRGGGHYDEQFF. The CDR3, as DNA: TGCGCCAGCAGGGGAGGAGGCCATTACGATGAGCAGTTCTTC.

V gene TRBV6-5 combines with J gene TRBJ2-2; D call uncertain. The CDR3 is made up of 14 amino acids. V was cut by 2 bases and J by 1 base, with 5 bases left in between. Germline V lookup: CDR1 MNHEY, CDR2 SVGAGI. The CDR3 region is CASSYTGNTGELFF. The CDR3, as DNA: TGTGCCAGCAGTTACACGGGGAACACCGGGGAGCTGTTTTTT.

This rearrangement joins TRBV7-2 to TRBJ2-1, with 11 bases fitting TRBD2. This CDR3 comprises 16 residues. V gave up 3 bases and J gave up 9 bases; unmatched junction bases: 10. The germline V gene encodes CDR1 SGHTA and CDR2 FQGNSA. The CDR3 loop is CASSFGGTSGRGEQFF. The DNA of the CDR3 is TGTGCCAGCAGCTTCGGGGGGACTAGCGGTCGTGGTGAGCAGTTCTTC.

The CDR3: CASTIRGTYQETQYF. For the CDR3, the DNA is TGTGCCAGCACCATACGAGGGACTTACCAAGAGACCCAGTACTTC. V usage is TRBV7-9 and J usage is TRBJ2-5, with D tentatively TRBD2 (6 bases). Germline CDR1 is SEHNR and CDR2 is FQNEAQ (reference sequence). With 7 bases removed from V and 0 bases from J, the gap between germline ends came to 15 bases. The length of the CDR3 is 15 residues.

The chain is built from TRBV6-1 and TRBJ1-2; unclear D gene. This CDR3 has 14 amino acids. CDR1 is MNHNS, CDR2 SASEGT, per germline. Trimming took 4 bases from V and 7 from J, leaving 16 bases between them. The CDR3 DNA reads as TGTGCCAGCAGTGCTGACATCCGCTTGGGTGGCTACACCTTC. Translation gives CASSADIRLGGYTF.

The chain employs TRBV6-1 and TRBJ1-5, with D perhaps matching TRBD1 (5 bases). The germline CDR1 and CDR2 sequences are MNHNS and SASEGT. The V and J ends lost 8 bases and 0 bases respectively, with 11 bases between them. The CDR3 totals 14 residues. The CDR3 DNA reads as TGTGCCAGCCAAGGGGATTATAGCAATCAGCCCCAGCATTTT. This translates into CASQGDYSNQPQHF.

This clone was counted a single time. The chain carries TRBV27 and TRBJ1-5; a possible D gene is TRBD1 (5 bases). This CDR3 is 16 amino acids long. Germline V gene data show CDR1 as MNHEY and CDR2 as SMNVEV (reference sequence). Deletions cut 1 base from V and 4 bases from J, with 14 bases between. The CDR3 loop is CASSLFGKTVNQPQHF. DNA for the CDR3: TGTGCCAGCAGTTTATTTGGAAAGACAGTTAATCAGCCCCAGCATTTT.

This clone was observed once. The chain combines TRBV5-1 with TRBJ2-1; TRBD1 matches at 9 bases. Germline V lookup: CDR1 SGHRS, CDR2 YFSETQ. Losses at the gene ends were 4 bases for V and 8 bases for J; bases not matched to a gene: 1. This CDR3 is 12 amino acids long. In DNA, the CDR3 is TGCGCCAGCAGCCGGGACAGGGATGAGCAGTTCTTC. This codes for CASSRDRDEQFF.

The J gene is TRBJ1-1, the V gene TRBV28; D uncertain. Trimming took 6 bases from V and 7 from J, leaving 12 bases between them. Germline loops: CDR1 MDHEN, CDR2 SYDVKM. The CDR3 consists of 12 residues. The CDR3 DNA reads as TGTGCCAGCAGCCCGCGGGCGGTTGAAGCTTTCTTT. Protein sequence: CASSPRAVEAFF.

This chain joins TRBV5-1 and TRBJ1-4; 7 nucleotides line up with TRBD1. Germline values: CDR1 SGHRS, CDR2 YFSETQ. The CDR3 runs to 16 residues. The junction had 5 bases not matched to a gene; V was cut back by 3 bases and J by 0 bases. The chain's CDR3 is CASSWGTATTNEKLFF. CDR3 DNA sequence: TGCGCCAGCAGCTGGGGGACAGCTACAACTAATGAAAAACTGTTTTTT.

J is TRBJ2-2 and V is TRBV10-3, with 8 bases that match TRBD2. The ends lost 6 bases at V and 0 bases at J; junction bases unmatched: 3. CDR1 and CDR2 from the germline V gene are ENHRY and SYGVKD. This CDR3 contains 15 residues. Here the CDR3 reads CAISPGLANTGELFF. The DNA of the CDR3 is TGTGCCATCAGCCCGGGACTAGCGAACACCGGGGAGCTGTTTTTT.

The V and J genes are TRBV9 and TRBJ2-7, with TRBD2 matching over 13 bases. Germline V gives CDR1 SGDLS, CDR2 YYNGEE. Trimming cost V 1 base and J 7 bases; bases outside gene matches: 14. The CDR3 runs to 18 residues. CDR3: CASSVSGGGLAGDGEQYF. DNA for the CDR3: TGTGCCAGCAGCGTATCAGGCGGAGGACTAGCGGGAGATGGGGAGCAGTACTTC.

The genes are TRBV11-2 and TRBJ2-3; 9 bases line up with TRBD1. CDR1 and CDR2 (germline): SGHAT, FQNNGV. This CDR3 spans 12 amino acids. J lost 9 bases, V lost 4 bases, and 2 bases had no gene match. The CDR3 DNA is TGTGCCAGCAGCTCCGGACAGGGGACGCAGTATTTT. Translating it yields CASSSGQGTQYF.

The chain has TRBV27 and TRBJ2-7; 10 bases align to TRBD2. V shed 3 bases and J 7 bases; nucleotides not matched to a gene: 9. The CDR3 has 15 residues. Germline V gene data show CDR1 as MNHEY and CDR2 as SMNVEV (reference sequence). The CDR3 nucleotides read TGTGCCAGCAGTTTCTTCCTAGCGGGAGTCGGTGAGCAGTACTTC. This translates into CASSFFLAGVGEQYF.

This sequence joins TRBV28 and TRBJ1-1, with D unresolved. The CDR3 has 15 residues. V was cut by 3 bases and J by 0 bases, with 11 bases left in between. Germline CDR1 MDHEN, CDR2 SYDVKM. The CDR3 coding sequence is TGTGCCAGCAGTTTGTTTATTAGCATGAACACTGAAGCTTTCTTT. Its translation: CASSLFISMNTEAFF.

The chain couples TRBV10-3 to TRBJ2-7, with D possibly matching TRBD1 (5 bases). The V and J ends lost 9 bases and 4 bases respectively, with 16 bases between them. The germline V gene encodes CDR1 ENHRY and CDR2 SYGVKD. There are 13 residues in the CDR3. The CDR3 DNA reads TGTGCCATATCAAGCAGGGAAGGTTACGAGCAGTACTTC. Its protein product is CAISSREGYEQYF.

This chain links TRBV5-1 with TRBJ2-3; D remains unclear. The CDR3 covers 13 residues. The V gene lost 4 bases and the J gene lost 0 bases, with 6 bases spanning the gap. CDR1 is SGHRS and CDR2 is YFSETQ in the germline V gene. The CDR3 nucleotides are TGCGCCAGCAGCGGGCAGAGCACAGATACGCAGTATTTT. It specifies CASSGQSTDTQYF.

V is TRBV7-9 and J is TRBJ1-1; 7 nucleotides align to TRBD1. The ends lost 2 bases at V and 0 bases at J; junction bases unmatched: 3. From germline, CDR1 is SEHNR and CDR2 FQNEAQ (reference sequence). The CDR3 contains 15 residues. CDR3 bases: TGTGCCAGCAGCTTACTGACAGGGATGAACACTGAAGCTTTCTTT. Amino acid sequence: CASSLLTGMNTEAFF.

The J gene is TRBJ1-2, the V gene TRBV6-1; 7 nucleotides agree with TRBD1. The CDR3 extends over 15 amino acids. The J segment lost 4 bases and the V segment lost 6 bases, leaving 11 bases of the junction unmatched. CDR1 and CDR2 from the germline V gene are MNHNS and SASEGT. The CDR3 DNA is TGTGCCAGCAGGGGAACCGGGACAGACTTCTATGGCTACACCTTC. Protein sequence: CASRGTGTDFYGYTF.

The gene calls are TRBV16 and TRBJ2-1; D unclear. Germline assignment: CDR1 KGHSY and CDR2 FQNENV. The CDR3 covers 14 residues. The V end lost 2 bases, the J end lost 0 bases, and 5 bases lay between the germline ends. The CDR3 is CASSQLSSYNEQFF. The CDR3 DNA reads TGTGCCAGCAGCCAACTAAGCTCCTACAATGAGCAGTTCTTC.